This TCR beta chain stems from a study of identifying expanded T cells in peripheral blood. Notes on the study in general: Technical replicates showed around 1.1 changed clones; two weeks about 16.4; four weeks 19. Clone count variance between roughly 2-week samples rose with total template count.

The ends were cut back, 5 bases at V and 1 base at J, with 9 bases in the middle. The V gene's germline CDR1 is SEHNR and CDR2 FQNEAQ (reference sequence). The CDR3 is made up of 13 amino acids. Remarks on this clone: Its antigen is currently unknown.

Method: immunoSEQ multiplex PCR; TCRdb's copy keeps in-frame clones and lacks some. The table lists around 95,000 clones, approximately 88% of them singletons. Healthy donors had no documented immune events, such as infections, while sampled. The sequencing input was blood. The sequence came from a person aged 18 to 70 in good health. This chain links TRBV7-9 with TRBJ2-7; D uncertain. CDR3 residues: CASSGDRSYEQYF. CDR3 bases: TGTGCCAGCAGCGGCGACCGTTCCTACGAGCAGTACTTC.